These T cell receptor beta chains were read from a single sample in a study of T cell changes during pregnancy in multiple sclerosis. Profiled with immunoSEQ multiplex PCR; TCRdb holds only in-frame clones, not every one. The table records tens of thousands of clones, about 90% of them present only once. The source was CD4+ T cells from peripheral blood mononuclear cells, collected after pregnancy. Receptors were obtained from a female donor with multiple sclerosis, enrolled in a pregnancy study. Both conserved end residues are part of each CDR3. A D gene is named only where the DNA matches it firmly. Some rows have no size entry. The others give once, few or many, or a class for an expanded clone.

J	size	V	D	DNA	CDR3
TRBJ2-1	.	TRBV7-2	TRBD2	TGTGCCAGCAGCTTAGTGGGGGGGAGGGTAGCCCACAATGAGCAGTTCTTC	CASSLVGGRVAHNEQFF
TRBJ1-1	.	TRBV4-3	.	TGCGCCAGCAGCCAAGATAGGAGAACCTTTGAAGCTTTCTTT	CASSQDRRTFEAFF
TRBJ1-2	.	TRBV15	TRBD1	TGTGCCACCAGCAGAGATGGGGACAGCTACTATGGCTACACCTTC	CATSRDGDSYYGYTF
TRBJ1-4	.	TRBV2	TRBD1	TGTGCCAGCAGTGGGGGGACAGGGGACGAAAAACTGTTTTTT	CASSGGTGDEKLFF
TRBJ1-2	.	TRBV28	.	TGTGCCAGCAGTTTACCCAGAAGCTATGGCTACACCTTC	CASSLPRSYGYTF
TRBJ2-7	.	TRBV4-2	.	TGTGCCAGCAGCCAAGGATACCCGGGAGACTACGAGCAGTACTTC	CASSQGYPGDYEQYF
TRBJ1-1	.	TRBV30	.	TGTGCCTGGAGTGGACTGGGGCTTTGGACGAACACTGAAGCTTTCTTT	CAWSGLGLWTNTEAFF
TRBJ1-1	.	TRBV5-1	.	TGCGCCAGCAGCTCCGGGACACTAGGCACTGAAGCTTTCTTT	CASSSGTLGTEAFF
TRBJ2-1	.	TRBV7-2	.	TGTGCCAGCAGCTTAGTAAGCGGCCACTCCTACAATGAGCAGTTCTTC	CASSLVSGHSYNEQFF
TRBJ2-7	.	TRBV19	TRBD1	TGTGCCAGTAGTATCCGTTGGGACAGGGGAATCCACGAGCAGTACTTC	CASSIRWDRGIHEQYF
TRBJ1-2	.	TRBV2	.	TGTGCCAGCAGTGAAGGGGGCAAACGTGGCTACACCTTC	CASSEGGKRGYTF
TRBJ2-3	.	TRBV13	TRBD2	TGTGCCAGCAGCTCCCAGGTCCTAGCGGGAGAAGCAGATACGCAGTATTTT	CASSSQVLAGEADTQYF
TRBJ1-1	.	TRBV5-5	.	TGTGCCAGCAGCTTGGGCCCGGGTGGGACTGAAGCTTTCTTT	CASSLGPGGTEAFF
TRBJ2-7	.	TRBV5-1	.	TGCGCCAGCAGCTTGGCTGTTTCCTACGAGCAGTACTTC	CASSLAVSYEQYF
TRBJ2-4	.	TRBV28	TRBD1	TGTGCCAGCAACTTACGGACAGGGGAAAACATTCAGTACTTC	CASNLRTGENIQYF
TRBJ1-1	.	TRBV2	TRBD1	TGTGCCAGCATGGGACAGGGCACTGAAGCTTTCTTT	CASMGQGTEAFF
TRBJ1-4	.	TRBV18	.	TGTGCCAGCTCCCCGGGGGCTAATGAAAAACTGTTTTTT	CASSPGANEKLFF
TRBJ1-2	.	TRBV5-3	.	TGTGCCAGAAGCACGACACCGAACTATGGCTACACCTTC	CARSTTPNYGYTF
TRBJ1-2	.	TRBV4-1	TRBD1	TGCGCCAGCAGCCAAGCCTCCACAGGGGTAGTTGAAGGCTACACCTTC	CASSQASTGVVEGYTF
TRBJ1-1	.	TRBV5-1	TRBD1	TGCGCCAGCAGCTTGTTGGGACAGGGGAACACTGAAGCTTTCTTT	CASSLLGQGNTEAFF
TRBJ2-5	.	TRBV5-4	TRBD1	TGTGCCAGCAGCCAAGCCGGACAGGGGGCAGAGACCCAGTACTTC	CASSQAGQGAETQYF
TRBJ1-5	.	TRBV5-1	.	TGCGCCAGCAGCTCGGGAGACAATCAGCCCCAGCATTTT	CASSSGDNQPQHF
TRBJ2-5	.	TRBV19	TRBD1	TGTGCCAGTAGTCCAGGGACAGTGCAAGAGACCCAGTACTTC	CASSPGTVQETQYF
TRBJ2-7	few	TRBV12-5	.	TGTGCTAGTGGTCTCGAGGACGAGCAGTACTTC	CASGLEDEQYF
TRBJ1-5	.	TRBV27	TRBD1	TGTGCCAGCAGCCCCGGGACAGGGCTCAATCAGCCCCAGCATTTT	CASSPGTGLNQPQHF
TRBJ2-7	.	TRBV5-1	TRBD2	TGCGCCAGCAGCTTGGCTTACCCGGGACTAACGGGAGAGCAGTACTTC	CASSLAYPGLTGEQYF
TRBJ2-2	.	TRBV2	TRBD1	TGTGCCAGCAGGGGGAGGACTTCCGGGACAGGGTACACCGGGGAGCTGTTTTTT	CASRGRTSGTGYTGELFF
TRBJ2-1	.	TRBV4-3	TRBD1	TGCGCCAGCAGCCAAGGGTTCGGGACAGGCTACAATGAGCAGTTCTTC	CASSQGFGTGYNEQFF
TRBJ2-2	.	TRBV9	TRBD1	TGTGCCAGCAGCGGACAGGGTTTCACCGGGGAGCTGTTTTTT	CASSGQGFTGELFF
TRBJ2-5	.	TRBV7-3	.	TGTGCCAGCAGCTTAAACAGGCAAGAGACCCAGTACTTC	CASSLNRQETQYF
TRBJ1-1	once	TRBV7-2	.	TGTGCCAGCAGCTTACACACACGTGAAGCTTTCTTT	CASSLHTREAFF
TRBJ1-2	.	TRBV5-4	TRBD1	TGTGCCAGCAGCGGGGCCGGGACAGCCTATGGCTACACCTTC	CASSGAGTAYGYTF
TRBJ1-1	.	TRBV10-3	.	TGTGCCATCAGCGACAGAGGAAGCACTGAAGCTTTCTTT	CAISDRGSTEAFF
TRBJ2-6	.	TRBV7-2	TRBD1	TGTGCCAGCAGCTTGGACAGGGCAAGCTCTGGGGCCAACGTCCTGACTTTC	CASSLDRASSGANVLTF
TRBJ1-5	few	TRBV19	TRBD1	TGTGCCAGTAGGGGGACAGGGGGCGGCAATCAGCCCCAGCATTTT	CASRGTGGGNQPQHF
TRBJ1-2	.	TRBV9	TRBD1	TGTGCCAGCAGCGTAGCGACAGGGGGCTGGGGCTACACCTTC	CASSVATGGWGYTF
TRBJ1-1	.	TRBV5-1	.	TGCGCCAGCAGCTCCGACAGTATGAACACTGAAGCTTTCTTT	CASSSDSMNTEAFF
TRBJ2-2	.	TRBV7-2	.	TGTGCCAGCAGCTTAGAGGCAGGTGGCGCCGGGGAGCTGTTTTTT	CASSLEAGGAGELFF
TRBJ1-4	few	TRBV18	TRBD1	TGTGCCAGCTCAAGGGACAGGGAAAAACTGTTTTTT	CASSRDREKLFF
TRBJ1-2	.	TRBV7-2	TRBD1	TGTGCCAGCAGCCTAGGACAGGATTATGGCTACACCTTC	CASSLGQDYGYTF
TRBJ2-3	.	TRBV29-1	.	TGCAGCGTATACGGACAGCCAAAAGATTCAGATACGCAGTATTTT	CSVYGQPKDSDTQYF
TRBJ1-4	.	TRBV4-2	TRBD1	TGTGCCAGCAGCCCAGGGGCCAGGGGGCGCGGTGAAAAACTGTTTTTT	CASSPGARGRGEKLFF
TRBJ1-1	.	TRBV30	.	TGTGCCGGCAACAGGGAGGAAGCTTTCTTT	CAGNREEAFF
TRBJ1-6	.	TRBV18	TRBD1	TGTGCCAGCTCCCCATCCGAGGGGGCTTATAATTCACCCCTCCACTTT	CASSPSEGAYNSPLHF
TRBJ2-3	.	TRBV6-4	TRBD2	TGTGCCAGCAGTGACAAGGCGGGGGGGGCAGATACGCAGTATTTT	CASSDKAGGADTQYF
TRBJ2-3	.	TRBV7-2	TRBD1	TGTGCCAGCAGCTCGTCACAGGGGATATTAGATACGCAGTATTTT	CASSSSQGILDTQYF
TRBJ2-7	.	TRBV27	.	TGTGCCAGCAGTTTAGCGCCTCTCTACGAGCAGTACTTC	CASSLAPLYEQYF
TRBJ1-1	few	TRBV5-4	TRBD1	TGTGCCAGCAGCATTGGACAGGGTAACACTGAAGCTTTCTTT	CASSIGQGNTEAFF
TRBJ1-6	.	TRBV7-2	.	TGTGCCAGCAGCTTCGAGGGTTTGGATTCACCCCTCCACTTT	CASSFEGLDSPLHF
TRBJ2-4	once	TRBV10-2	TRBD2	TGCGCCAGCAGTGGCTCCCGGGGGGGGGCGGGAAACATTCAGTACTTC	CASSGSRGGAGNIQYF
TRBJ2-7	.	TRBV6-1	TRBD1	TGTGCCAGCAGTGCTAGGACAGGGTTCTACGAGCAGTACTTC	CASSARTGFYEQYF
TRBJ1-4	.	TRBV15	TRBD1	TGTGCCACCAAAGACAGGGGACGGGAAAAACTGTTTTTT	CATKDRGREKLFF
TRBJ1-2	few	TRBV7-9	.	TGTGCCAGCAGTCTAGACGGAGTGACCGGGGGCTACACCTTC	CASSLDGVTGGYTF
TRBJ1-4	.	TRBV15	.	TGTGCCACCAGCAGTAATGCGGAGGGGGAAAAACTGTTTTTT	CATSSNAEGEKLFF
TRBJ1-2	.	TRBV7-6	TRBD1	TGTGCCAGCAGCCCCGACAGGGGGGTGTATGGCTACACCTTC	CASSPDRGVYGYTF